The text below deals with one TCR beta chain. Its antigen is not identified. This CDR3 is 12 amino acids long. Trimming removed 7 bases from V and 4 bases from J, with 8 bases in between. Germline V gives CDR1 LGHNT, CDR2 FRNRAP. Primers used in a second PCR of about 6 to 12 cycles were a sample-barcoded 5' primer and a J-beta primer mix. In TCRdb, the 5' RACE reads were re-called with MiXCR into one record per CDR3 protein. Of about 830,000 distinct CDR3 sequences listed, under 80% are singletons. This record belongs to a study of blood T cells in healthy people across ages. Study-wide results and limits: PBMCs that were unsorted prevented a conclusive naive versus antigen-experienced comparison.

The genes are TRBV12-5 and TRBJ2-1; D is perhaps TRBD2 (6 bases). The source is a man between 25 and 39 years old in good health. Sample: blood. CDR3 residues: CASAGEYNEQFF. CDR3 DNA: TGTGCTAGTGCGGGGGAGTACAATGAGCAGTTCTTC.